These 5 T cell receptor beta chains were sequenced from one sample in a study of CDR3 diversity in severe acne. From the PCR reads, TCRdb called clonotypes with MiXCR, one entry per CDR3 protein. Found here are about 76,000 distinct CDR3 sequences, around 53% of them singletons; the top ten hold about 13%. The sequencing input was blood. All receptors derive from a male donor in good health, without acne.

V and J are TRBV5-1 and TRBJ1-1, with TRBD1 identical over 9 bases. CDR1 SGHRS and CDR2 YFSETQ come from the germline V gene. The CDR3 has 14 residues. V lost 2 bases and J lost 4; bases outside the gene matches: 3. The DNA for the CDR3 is TGCGCCAGCAGCTTCCAGACAGGGGGCACTGAAGCTTTCTTT. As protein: CASSFQTGGTEAFF.

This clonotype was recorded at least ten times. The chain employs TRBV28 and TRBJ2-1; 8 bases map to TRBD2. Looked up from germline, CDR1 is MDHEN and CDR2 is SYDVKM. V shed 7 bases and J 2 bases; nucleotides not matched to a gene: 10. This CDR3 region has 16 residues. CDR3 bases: TGTGCCAGCAACAATATAGCGGGGCACACCTACAATGAGCAGTTCTTC. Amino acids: CASNNIAGHTYNEQFF.

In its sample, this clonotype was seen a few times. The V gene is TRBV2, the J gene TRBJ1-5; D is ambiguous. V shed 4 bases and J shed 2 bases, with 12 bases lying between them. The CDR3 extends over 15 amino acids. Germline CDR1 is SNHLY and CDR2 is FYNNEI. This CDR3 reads CASSGKGYGNQPQHF. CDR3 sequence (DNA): TGTGCCAGCAGTGGGAAAGGGTACGGCAATCAGCCCCAGCATTTT.

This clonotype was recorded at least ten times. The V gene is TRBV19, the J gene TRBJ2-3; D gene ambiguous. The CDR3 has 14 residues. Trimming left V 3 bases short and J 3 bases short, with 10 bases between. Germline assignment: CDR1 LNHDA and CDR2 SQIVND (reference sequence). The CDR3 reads CASSISGSTDTQYF. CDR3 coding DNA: TGTGCCAGTAGTATCTCAGGTTCTACAGATACGCAGTATTTT.

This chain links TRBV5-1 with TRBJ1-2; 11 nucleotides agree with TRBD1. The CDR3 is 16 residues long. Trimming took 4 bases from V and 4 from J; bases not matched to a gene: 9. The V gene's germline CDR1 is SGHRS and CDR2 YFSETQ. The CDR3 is CASSPGQGAVGYGYTF. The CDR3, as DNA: TGCGCCAGCAGCCCAGGACAGGGGGCAGTGGGCTATGGCTACACCTTC.